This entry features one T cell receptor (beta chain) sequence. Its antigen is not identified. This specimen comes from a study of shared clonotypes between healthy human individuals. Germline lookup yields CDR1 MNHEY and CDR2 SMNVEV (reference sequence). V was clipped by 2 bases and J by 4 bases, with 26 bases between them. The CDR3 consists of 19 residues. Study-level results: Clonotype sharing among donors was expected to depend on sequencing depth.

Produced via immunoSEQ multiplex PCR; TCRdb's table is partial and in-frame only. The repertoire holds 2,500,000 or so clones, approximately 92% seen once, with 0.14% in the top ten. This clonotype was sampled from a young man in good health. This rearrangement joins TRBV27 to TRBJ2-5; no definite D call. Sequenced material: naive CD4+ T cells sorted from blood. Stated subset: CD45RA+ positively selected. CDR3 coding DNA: TGTGCCAGCAGTTTACCCGAATCTCCCTGGCGGCCCTTCGGAGAGACCCAGTACTTC. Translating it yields CASSLPESPWRPFGETQYF.